Below are 4 T cell receptor beta chains sequenced from a single sample in a study of shared clonotypes between healthy human individuals. Assay used: immunoSEQ multiplex PCR; TCRdb lists only in-frame clones, some missing. The sample has around 2,000,000 clones; 85% to 95% are singletons. The sequencing input was naive CD4+ T cells sorted from blood. Indicated subset: CD45RA+ positively selected. The receptors were gathered from a man younger than 35 in good health.

The chain carries TRBV6-1 and TRBJ2-7; tentatively, D is TRBD2 (7 bases). The germline V gene has CDR1 MNHNS and CDR2 SASEGT. V lost 2 bases and J lost 4, with 15 bases in between. The CDR3 contains 15 residues. The CDR3 DNA follows: TGTGCCAGCAGTGAATGGCAAAGGGGGGGATACGAGCAGTACTTC. Translated, it gives CASSEWQRGGYEQYF.

This chain uses TRBV2 with TRBJ2-3, with D maybe TRBD1 (6 bases). Germline CDR1 and CDR2: SNHLY and FYNNEI. V lost 11 bases, J lost 1 base, and 13 bases lay in between. The CDR3 extends over 13 amino acids. The CDR3 DNA reads TGTGCCGGATCGACAGGAGGCACAGATACGCAGTATTTT. This sequence encodes CAGSTGGTDTQYF.

In the case of this clone: Other DNA sequences of this sample code for an identical CDR3. The chain links TRBV7-2 to TRBJ2-7; 11 bases match TRBD1. The CDR3 is 14 amino acids. Germline V gene sequence: CDR1 SGHTA, CDR2 FQGNSA. The V gene end was trimmed by 5 bases and the J gene end by 4 bases; junction bases not matched to a gene: 4. CDR3 amino acids: CASSRGQGAYEQYF. As DNA, the CDR3 is TGTGCCAGCAGCAGAGGACAGGGGGCTTACGAGCAGTACTTC.

The V call is TRBV7-2, the J call TRBJ2-3; no clear D gene. CDR1 is SGHTA and CDR2 is FQGNSA in the germline V gene. The CDR3 covers 14 residues. V was trimmed by 5 bases and J by 4 bases, leaving 13 bases between them. CDR3 in DNA: TGTGCCAGCAGCATAGACCGTGCATCAGATACGCAGTATTTT. This codes for CASSIDRASDTQYF.